Described below is a single T cell receptor beta chain sequence and its context. No antigen is known for it. The authors obtained around 1.8 micrograms of genomic DNA from cryopreserved PBMCs for TCR beta libraries. This CDR3 spans 13 amino acids. Germline CDR1 SGHAT, CDR2 FQNNGV. The germline V and J ends were trimmed by 3 bases and 4 bases, with 9 bases remaining between them. The source of the sample is a study of cytotoxic CD8 clonotypes in ibrutinib-treated CLL. Study summary: The study included 11 to 12 relapsed/refractory and 15 treatment-naive patients; 17 had IGHV unmutated disease. Partial responders roughly 25, complete 2; roughly 12 progressed and roughly 15 stayed in remission by median around 71 months.

The data were produced by immunoSEQ multiplex PCR, yet TCRdb's version contains in-frame clones alone and is incomplete. The profile shows roughly 97,000 clones, around 80% of them singletons. Study conclusions and caveats: Clonality was elevated at ibrutinib response and had returned toward baseline at progression.

This receptor was identified in a human donor with chronic lymphocytic leukemia. This material consisted of PBMCs, taken after 12 months of ibrutinib treatment. This chain links TRBV11-2 with TRBJ1-1; D is undetermined. The CDR3 loop is CASSFKVGTEAFF. CDR3 DNA sequence: TGTGCCAGCAGCTTCAAAGTGGGCACTGAAGCTTTCTTT.